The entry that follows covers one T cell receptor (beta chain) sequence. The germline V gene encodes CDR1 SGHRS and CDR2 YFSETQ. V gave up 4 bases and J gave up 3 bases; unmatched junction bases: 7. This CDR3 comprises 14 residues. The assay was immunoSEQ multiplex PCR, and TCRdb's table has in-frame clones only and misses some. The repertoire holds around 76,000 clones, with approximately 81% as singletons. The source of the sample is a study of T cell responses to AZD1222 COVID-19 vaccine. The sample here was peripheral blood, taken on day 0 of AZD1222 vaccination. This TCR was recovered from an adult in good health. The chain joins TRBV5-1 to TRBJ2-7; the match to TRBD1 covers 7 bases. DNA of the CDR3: TGCGCCAGCAGCCTATCGGGACAGATCTACGAGCAGTACTTC. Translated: CASSLSGQIYEQYF.